These 32 T cell receptor beta chains originate from one sample sequenced in a study of T cells in Graves' hyperthyroidism and ophthalmopathy. It was RNA transcripts that yielded the amplified TCR beta CDR3 regions. Researchers ran a first-round RT-PCR on the TCR CDR3 using the HTBI primer set. TCRdb reprocessed the multiplex PCR reads with MiXCR, giving one entry per CDR3 protein. Of over 500,000 distinct CDR3 sequences listed, 40% to 55% are singletons. Sequencing input: peripheral blood or thyroid tissue (not recorded which). The receptor source for this set is an adult woman with Graves' disease, either hyperthyroidism or ophthalmopathy (not recorded which).

This clonotype appeared a few times. The rearrangement uses TRBV12-3 or TRBV12-4 and TRBJ2-7; 7 nucleotides align to TRBD2. V lost 8 bases and J lost 1; bases outside the gene matches: 11. The CDR3 totals 15 residues. The CDR3 DNA reads TGTGCCAGCCGGAATCTAGCGGACCTGTCCTACGAGCAGTACTTC. It encodes CASRNLADLSYEQYF.

This chain uses TRBV10-3 with TRBJ1-5; perhaps TRBD1 as D (6 bases). This CDR3 is 15 amino acids long. The germline V gene encodes CDR1 ENHRY and CDR2 SYGVKD. V shed 6 bases and J shed 3 bases, with 15 bases lying between them. CDR3 sequence reads: CAIRSDRSLNQPQHF. The CDR3 nucleotides are TGTGCCATCAGGTCGGACAGATCTCTCAATCAGCCCCAGCATTTT.

This clonotype showed up many times. This rearrangement joins TRBV6-5 to TRBJ1-1, with D perhaps TRBD1 (6 bases). Per the germline V gene, CDR1 is MNHEY and CDR2 is SVGAGI. The CDR3 length is 15 residues. With 5 bases removed from V and 0 bases from J, the gap between germline ends came to 13 bases. The CDR3 is CASSDGQLLNTEAFF. The CDR3 region has the DNA TGTGCCAGCAGTGACGGACAGCTTTTGAACACTGAAGCTTTCTTT.

This clonotype was observed many times. V and J are TRBV7-9 and TRBJ2-7; D is perhaps TRBD2 (6 bases). V lost 4 bases and J 5 bases, leaving 21 bases between the germline ends. From germline, CDR1 is SEHNR and CDR2 FQNEAQ (reference sequence). This CDR3 has 16 residues. CDR3 sequence: CASSSRPAGIGDEQYF. The CDR3 region has the DNA TGTGCCAGCAGCTCCAGGCCGGCGGGAATAGGGGACGAGCAGTACTTC. Full variable domain (remainder filled in from reference TRBV7-9 and TRBJ2-7): DTGVSQNPRHKITKRGQNVTFRCDPISEHNRLYWYRQTLGQGPEFLTYFQNEAQLEKSRLLSDRFSAERPKGSFSTLEIQRTEQGDSAMYLCASSSRPAGIGDEQYFGPGTRLTVT.

Remarks on this clonotype: One end of the junction does not line up with germline, which may come from a read error. The gene calls are TRBV4-1 and TRBJ1-5; D remains ambiguous. Germline V gene lookup returns CDR1 MGHRA and CDR2 YSYEKL. The CDR3 runs 14 residues. This CDR3 is CGSSQEGSVQPQHF. CDR3 coding DNA: TGCGGCAGCAGCCAAGAGGGATCGGTTCAGCCCCAGCATTTT.

The chain carries TRBV2 and TRBJ2-6, with TRBD1 identical over 7 bases. V lost 8 bases and J lost 0; bases outside the gene matches: 10. Germline lookup yields CDR1 SNHLY and CDR2 FYNNEI. The CDR3 has 17 amino acids. The CDR3 protein is CASWYGTVISGANVLTF. For the CDR3, the DNA is TGTGCCAGCTGGTACGGGACAGTAATCTCTGGGGCCAACGTCCTGACTTTC.

This rearrangement joins TRBV7-9 to TRBJ1-4; 8 nucleotides line up with TRBD1. Germline trimming cut 8 bases from V and 6 bases from J; bases unmatched to any gene: 5. CDR1 is SEHNR and CDR2 is FQNEAQ in the germline V gene (reference sequence). The CDR3 runs 13 residues. As DNA, the CDR3 is TGTGCCAGCCAACAGGGGGTTTATGAAAAACTGTTTTTT. Translation gives CASQQGVYEKLFF. Complete variable domain (other parts from reference TRBV7-9 and TRBJ1-4): DTGVSQNPRHKITKRGQNVTFRCDPISEHNRLYWYRQTLGQGPEFLTYFQNEAQLEKSRLLSDRFSAERPKGSFSTLEIQRTEQGDSAMYLCASQQGVYEKLFFGSGTQLSVL.

The chain combines TRBV29-1 with TRBJ2-3; 10 nucleotides line up with TRBD2. The CDR3 runs 14 residues. Germline V CDR1 and CDR2: SQVTM, ANQGSEA. V gave up 2 bases and J gave up 5 bases; unmatched junction bases: 4. The CDR3 DNA follows: TGCAGCGTTGAACTAGCGGGAGTTGTAGATACGCAGTATTTT. Protein sequence: CSVELAGVVDTQYF.

The CDR3 DNA reads as TGTGCCAGCAGCTATTTGGGGGCGGGAGCCAACACCGGGGAGCTGTTTTTT. Its translation: CASSYLGAGANTGELFF. V is TRBV6-2 or TRBV6-3 and J is TRBJ2-2, with a tentative D call TRBD2 (7 bases). The CDR3 totals 17 residues. Germline V gene sequence: CDR1 MNHEY, CDR2 SVGEGT. Trimming removed 6 bases from V and 2 bases from J, with 19 bases in between.

V usage is TRBV7-3 and J usage is TRBJ1-1; TRBD1 aligns across 8 bases. Trimming took 1 base from V and 11 from J; bases not matched to a gene: 9. Germline V gene lookup returns CDR1 SGHTA and CDR2 FQGTGA. The CDR3 runs 14 residues. Here the CDR3 reads CASSLSSGTGSAFF. The CDR3 DNA follows: TGTGCCAGCAGCTTAAGTAGCGGGACAGGCTCCGCTTTCTTT. The full variable domain, in which reference TRBV7-3 and TRBJ1-1 provide the parts outside the CDR3, is GAGVSQTPSNKVTEKGKYVELRCDPISGHTALYWYRQSLGQGPEFLIYFQGTGAADDSGLPNDRFFAVRPEGSVSTLKIQRTERGDSAVYLCASSLSSGTGSAFFGQGTRLTVV.

The chain joins TRBV20-1 to TRBJ1-2, with D tentatively TRBD1 (5 bases). Germline-derived CDR1 and CDR2 are DFQATT and SNEGSKA (reference sequence). Deletions cut 8 bases from V and 8 bases from J, with 18 bases between. This CDR3 region has 12 residues. The CDR3 nucleotides are TGCAGTCCCGGCCTCGGGGCACGAGGCTACACCTTC. As protein: CSPGLGARGYTF.

This clonotype occurred many times. The chain recombines TRBV20-1 with TRBJ2-5; 13 bases are shared with TRBD2. The CDR3 is 14 residues long. Germline trimming cut 5 bases from V and 6 bases from J; bases unmatched to any gene: 6. Germline V lookup: CDR1 DFQATT, CDR2 SNEGSKA (reference sequence). This CDR3 reads CSALLAGGQKTQYF. The CDR3 DNA is TGCAGTGCTTTACTAGCGGGAGGGCAGAAGACCCAGTACTTC.

This chain joins TRBV7-9 and TRBJ2-5, with TRBD1 identical over 7 bases. Trimming took 5 bases from V and 9 from J; bases not matched to a gene: 9. CDR3 length: 13 residues. Germline assignment: CDR1 SEHNR and CDR2 FQNEAQ (reference sequence). The CDR3 loop reads CASSPGQTPPQYF. CDR3 DNA: TGTGCCAGCAGCCCGGGACAGACTCCCCCCCAGTACTTC. The full variable domain, rest sourced from reference TRBV7-9 and TRBJ2-5, is DTGVSQNPRHKITKRGQNVTFRCDPISEHNRLYWYRQTLGQGPEFLTYFQNEAQLEKSRLLSDRFSAERPKGSFSTLEIQRTEQGDSAMYLCASSPGQTPPQYFGPGTRLLVL.

The chain uses TRBV20-1 and TRBJ1-5, with D maybe TRBD1 (5 bases). Germline V CDR1 and CDR2: DFQATT, SNEGSKA (reference sequence). CDR3 length equals 13 residues. V shed 5 bases and J shed 5 bases, with 13 bases lying between them. The CDR3 spells CSALSGTHQPQHF. Here the CDR3 DNA reads TGCAGTGCTCTGAGCGGGACGCATCAGCCCCAGCATTTT.

The rearrangement uses TRBV10-3 and TRBJ1-2; 11 positions match TRBD1. The CDR3 is made up of 12 amino acids. Germline CDR1 is ENHRY and CDR2 is SYGVKD. V shed 11 bases and J 8 bases; nucleotides not matched to a gene: 7. The CDR3 region is CASRGQGEGYTF. The CDR3 bases are TGTGCCTCCCGGGGACAGGGGGAAGGCTACACCTTC.

The genes are TRBV14 and TRBJ2-2; TRBD2 is a possible D gene (6 bases). Per the germline V gene, CDR1 is SGHDN and CDR2 is FVKESK. V lost 3 bases and J 1 base, leaving 12 bases between the germline ends. The CDR3 loop spans 16 amino acids. The CDR3 loop reads CASSHGWRGNTGELFF. CDR3 DNA: TGTGCCAGCAGCCATGGTTGGAGGGGGAACACCGGGGAGCTGTTTTTT.

This clonotype was seen repeatedly, ten times or more. The CDR3 here is CASSPTSTGANVLTF. The CDR3 DNA follows: TGTGCCAGCAGTCCCACTTCTACCGGGGCCAACGTCCTGACTTTC. The chain links TRBV12-3 or TRBV12-4 to TRBJ2-6; D not certain. V was shortened by 5 bases and J by 4 bases, with 12 bases between the two germline ends. The CDR3 has 15 residues.

With respect to this clonotype: Possible read error: a much larger clone is one base away. The J gene is TRBJ2-5, the V gene TRBV12-3 or TRBV12-4, with 9 bases that match TRBD2. The CDR3 spans 14 residues. The J segment lost 4 bases and the V segment lost 7 bases, leaving 7 bases of the junction unmatched. The CDR3 DNA reads as TGTGCCAGCACCAGGAGCGGGAGGTCAGAGACCCAGTACTTC. It codes for CASTRSGRSETQYF.

The sample holds many counts of this clonotype. The chain recombines TRBV7-2 with TRBJ1-2; D gene ambiguous. The CDR3 sequence is 12 residues long. Trimming pared 0 bases from V and 6 bases from J, leaving 5 bases between. Germline loops: CDR1 SGHTA, CDR2 FQGNSA. CDR3 bases: TGTGCCAGCAGCTTAGCGCAAAATGGCTACACCTTC. Its translation is CASSLAQNGYTF.

The rearrangement links TRBV7-6 to TRBJ2-5; D is perhaps TRBD2 (6 bases). The ends were cut back, 5 bases at V and 10 bases at J, with 14 bases in the middle. Germline V gene lookup returns CDR1 SGHVS and CDR2 FNYEAQ. The CDR3 extends over 12 amino acids. For the CDR3, the DNA is TGTGCCAGCAGCCCCGGGGGAGGCGACCAGTACTTC. Protein: CASSPGGGDQYF.

The genes are TRBV7-2 and TRBJ1-1, with D hard to call. CDR3 length equals 15 residues. Trimming took 1 base from V and 0 from J, leaving 9 bases between them. Germline V gives CDR1 SGHTA, CDR2 FQGNSA. The CDR3 bases are TGTGCCAGCAGCTTAGGGACCGGCATGAACACTGAAGCTTTCTTT. Translating it yields CASSLGTGMNTEAFF.

This clonotype showed up many times. This chain joins TRBV10-1 and TRBJ1-2, with D possibly matching TRBD1 (5 bases). V was pared by 10 bases and J by 7 bases, with 16 bases between. CDR3 length: 12 amino acids. CDR1 is WNHNN, CDR2 SYGVQD, per germline (reference sequence). CDR3 sequence reads: CANVIWGRGYTF. In nucleotides, the CDR3 is TGCGCCAACGTCATTTGGGGCCGTGGCTACACCTTC.

This clonotype has at least ten counts. CDR3 protein: CASSSGTGTPGANVLTF. CDR3 in DNA: TGTGCCAGCAGTTCCGGGACAGGGACACCTGGGGCCAACGTCCTGACTTTC. The chain has TRBV25-1 and TRBJ2-6, with 9 bases aligning to TRBD1. The V gene's germline CDR1 is MGHDK and CDR2 SYGVNS. The CDR3 contains 17 residues. The V gene end was trimmed by 5 bases and the J gene end by 2 bases; junction bases not matched to a gene: 7.

This clonotype was observed a few times. One end of the junction fails to match germline, which may point to a read error. This chain uses TRBV5-1 with TRBJ2-2; D gene uncertain. CDR3 length: 11 amino acids. The germline gives CDR1 SGHRS, CDR2 YFSETQ. The CDR3 nucleotides are TGTGCCAGCAGTATAACCGGGGAGCTGTTTTTT. The encoded protein is CASSITGELFF.

V usage is TRBV7-2 and J usage is TRBJ2-5; possibly TRBD1 for D (7 bases). This CDR3 is built from 13 residues. Trimming shortened V by 1 base and J by 10 bases, and 13 bases separated the two germline ends. The V gene's germline CDR1 is SGHTA and CDR2 FQGNSA. This CDR3 reads CASSLGGGTVQYF. The CDR3 DNA sequence: TGTGCCAGCAGCTTAGGTGGAGGGACAGTCCAGTACTTC.

The sample holds a few counts of this clonotype. The chain employs TRBV15 and TRBJ2-5, with 7 bases fitting TRBD1. The V segment lost 2 bases and the J segment 5 bases; nucleotides outside the gene matches: 5. This CDR3 is built from 14 residues. Germline loops: CDR1 LNHNV, CDR2 YYDKDF (reference sequence). The CDR3, as DNA: TGTGCCACCAGCAGAACTAGACAGGGTGAGACCCAGTACTTC. Translation gives CATSRTRQGETQYF.

This clonotype was recorded only once. The gene calls are TRBV29-1 and TRBJ2-7, with D perhaps TRBD1 or TRBD2 (6 bases each). CDR3 length equals 13 residues. Germline CDR1 and CDR2: SQVTM and ANQGSEA. CDR3 residues: CSYSGAGNYEQYF. The CDR3, as DNA: TGCAGTTACTCGGGGGCGGGGAACTACGAGCAGTACTTC.

The CDR3 DNA follows: TGCAGTGCTAGAGGAAGCGGGAGGGCAGGGGATTGGTCACCCCTCCACTTT. Translated, it gives CSARGSGRAGDWSPLHF. V gene TRBV20-1 combines with J gene TRBJ1-6; weak D call: TRBD1 (6 bases). This CDR3 contains 17 residues. V lost 1 base to trimming and J lost 10 bases, with 23 bases between them. In germline, CDR1 is DFQATT, CDR2 SNEGSKA (reference sequence).

The rearrangement joins TRBV13 to TRBJ1-6; the D gene is possibly TRBD1 (5 bases). Trimming removed 3 bases from V and 7 bases from J, with 31 bases in between. In germline, CDR1 is PRHDT, CDR2 FYEKMQ (reference sequence). The CDR3 totals 21 residues. In DNA form, the CDR3 reads TGTGCCAGCAGCTTTAGCCGATTGGGTAGGGGCCATGCCGGAAGGAATTCACCCCTCCACTTT. It translates to CASSFSRLGRGHAGRNSPLHF.

This clonotype was picked up many times. V gene TRBV4-3 combines with J gene TRBJ2-7; no clear D. The V end lost 4 bases, the J end lost 1 base, and 14 bases lay between the germline ends. In germline, CDR1 is LGHNA, CDR2 YSLEER. This CDR3 spans 15 amino acids. CDR3 residues: CASSLLDGESYEQYF. CDR3 bases: TGCGCCAGCAGCCTCTTGGACGGTGAGTCCTACGAGCAGTACTTC.

This rearrangement joins TRBV27 to TRBJ1-1; D gene unclear. V lost 4 bases, J lost 8 bases, and 11 bases lay in between. Germline-derived CDR1 and CDR2 are MNHEY and SMNVEV (reference sequence). CDR3 length equals 12 residues. CDR3 nucleotides: TGTGCCAGCAGTTCGGGGTCCCTCGAAGCTTTCTTT. Protein: CASSSGSLEAFF.

In this sample, this clonotype turned up many times. V gene TRBV2 combines with J gene TRBJ2-5; D is unresolved. The CDR3 spans 10 residues. V was shortened by 6 bases and J by 2 bases, with 1 base between the two germline ends. CDR1 SNHLY and CDR2 FYNNEI come from the germline V gene. The CDR3 spells CASRQETQYF. CDR3 bases: TGTGCCAGCAGACAAGAGACCCAGTACTTC.